This T cell receptor (beta chain) was observed in a study of neurological immune-mediated disorders. Study outcomes and limitations: The level of TCR clonal expansion was highest in patients with HTLV-1-associated myelopathy and lowest in multiple sclerosis, where it fell below the level seen in healthy controls. Private repertoires in all groups were suggested by the finding that expanded clones across subjects shared no CDR3 amino acid sequences.

Germline CDR1 SGHAT, CDR2 FQNNGV. V was pared by 3 bases and J by 2 bases, with 13 bases between. CDR3 length: 15 amino acids. This clonotype was seen ten or more times. Its antigen is currently unknown. With 10-nucleotide random UMIs included, cDNA was synthesized by 5'RACE. TCRdb called the 5' RACE reads again in MiXCR, with one record for every CDR3 protein. The sample has 60,000 or so distinct CDR3 sequences, roughly 11% seen once. The sequencing input was PBMCs. The V call is TRBV11-2, the J call TRBJ2-5; D may match TRBD1 or TRBD2 (5 bases each). This receptor was taken from a man in his 60s in good health. CDR3 nucleotides: TGTGCCAGCAGCTTTAACCGGGACGGGCAAGAGACCCAGTACTTC. Translation: CASSFNRDGQETQYF.